Sequencing of this T cell receptor (beta chain) was carried out in a study of glioma-infiltrating T cells. At least ten counts were recorded for this clonotype. Amplification of TCR alpha and beta CDR3 regions from RNA used iRepertoire nested multiplex PCR. TCRdb called the multiplex PCR reads again in MiXCR, with one record for every CDR3 protein. Altogether roughly 200,000 distinct CDR3 sequences are present, about 46% being singletons, with the ten largest covering around 5.3%. The germline V and J ends were trimmed by 6 bases and 7 bases, with 15 bases remaining between them. CDR3 length: 13 amino acids.

Sequencing was carried out using glioma tissue, nonneoplastic brain tissue, or PBMCs (not recorded which). The TCR originated in a human donor with low-grade glioma or glioblastoma, undergoing nonglioma brain surgery, or in good health (not recorded which). The chain is built from TRBV12-3 or TRBV12-4 and TRBJ1-1; a weak D match, TRBD1 (6 bases). The CDR3 here is CASREQGVGEAFF. The CDR3 region has the DNA TGTGCCAGCAGGGAACAGGGCGTGGGTGAAGCTTTCTTT.